One and the same sample provided the 25 T cell receptor beta chains below, sequenced in a study of blood T cell repertoires in COVID-19. Generated by immunoSEQ multiplex PCR, the TCRdb table keeps only in-frame clones and is missing some. This table has approximately 450,000 clones, over 75% appearing once. Material for sequencing was PBMCs or T cells enriched from blood (not recorded which). The receptors originated from a man aged 25 to 40 who had recovered from COVID-19.

This clone was recorded a few times. The chain uses TRBV2 and TRBJ2-7; unclear D gene. This CDR3 comprises 11 residues. CDR1 SNHLY and CDR2 FYNNEI come from the germline V gene. Trimming left V 7 bases short and J 6 bases short, with 10 bases between. The chain's CDR3 is CASTRSSEQYF. In nucleotides, the CDR3 is TGTGCCAGCACCCGGAGTTCCGAGCAGTACTTC.

This clone was picked up a small number of times. The gene calls are TRBV5-1 and TRBJ2-1; 7 bases fit TRBD1. CDR3 length equals 15 residues. Per germline, CDR1 SGHRS and CDR2 YFSETQ. The ends lost 1 base at V and 7 bases at J; junction bases unmatched: 8. This chain's CDR3 is CASSLRQGLGNEQFF. In DNA, the CDR3 is TGCGCCAGCAGCTTGAGACAGGGTCTCGGGAATGAGCAGTTCTTC.

The chain joins TRBV29-1 to TRBJ1-4, with 7 bases aligning to TRBD1. This CDR3 is built from 12 residues. Germline CDR1 SQVTM, CDR2 ANQGSEA. After removal of 4 bases from V and 8 bases from J, the junction contained 4 bases not matched to a gene. CDR3 region: CSVGQGGEKLFF. As DNA, the CDR3 is TGCAGCGTTGGACAGGGTGGAGAAAAACTGTTTTTT.

The genes are TRBV7-9 and TRBJ2-2, with TRBD2 matching over 8 bases. Trimming at V came to 5 bases and at J to 6 bases, leaving 5 bases not matched to a gene. The germline V gene has CDR1 SEHNR and CDR2 FQNEAQ (reference sequence). CDR3 size: 14 residues. This chain's CDR3 is CASSPPGGAGELFF. Written as DNA, the CDR3 is TGTGCCAGCAGCCCCCCCGGGGGGGCCGGGGAGCTGTTTTTT.

V usage is TRBV28 and J usage is TRBJ1-4; 10 nucleotides agree with TRBD1. Trimming cost V 5 bases and J 11 bases; bases outside gene matches: 11. The CDR3 sequence is 15 residues long. Germline loops: CDR1 MDHEN, CDR2 SYDVKM. CDR3 nucleotide sequence: TGTGCCAGCAGTCTCTCCGGACAGGGGGGACTCAAACTGTTTTTT. As protein: CASSLSGQGGLKLFF.

This sequence joins TRBV19 and TRBJ1-1; D perhaps matches TRBD1 (5 bases). The CDR3 totals 14 residues. The germline CDR1 and CDR2 sequences are LNHDA and SQIVND (reference sequence). Trimming removed 6 bases at V and 0 bases at J, with 11 bases between. The CDR3 spells CASRVRALNTEAFF. Here the CDR3 DNA reads TGTGCCAGTAGAGTCAGGGCTTTGAACACTGAAGCTTTCTTT.

The chain has TRBV6-5 and TRBJ2-1; 7 bases fit TRBD2. The CDR3 runs 16 residues. V gave up 4 bases and J gave up 8 bases; unmatched junction bases: 14. From germline, CDR1 is MNHEY and CDR2 SVGAGI. CDR3 sequence: CASSSPRGGSRDEQFF. Here the CDR3 DNA reads TGTGCCAGCAGTTCCCCGCGCGGCGGGAGTAGGGATGAGCAGTTCTTC.

J is TRBJ1-1 and V is TRBV29-1; the match to TRBD1 covers 7 bases. CDR1 is SQVTM and CDR2 is ANQGSEA in the germline V gene. Trimming cost V 7 bases and J 7 bases; bases outside gene matches: 3. The length of the CDR3 is 10 residues. The CDR3 coding sequence is TGCAGCGCGAGACAGGGTGAAGCTTTCTTT. Translated: CSARQGEAFF.

This clone showed up just once. The V and J genes are TRBV2 and TRBJ1-1; D uncertain. This CDR3 contains 15 residues. V lost 11 bases and J 0 bases, leaving 19 bases between the germline ends. Per the germline V gene, CDR1 is SNHLY and CDR2 is FYNNEI. CDR3 coding DNA: TGTGCCGGACTTCCCGGGCCCCCTTTGAACACTGAAGCTTTCTTT. As protein: CAGLPGPPLNTEAFF.

V usage is TRBV7-9 and J usage is TRBJ2-3, with 10 bases fitting TRBD2. The length of the CDR3 is 16 residues. V lost 4 bases, J lost 4 bases, and 8 bases stayed unmatched. In germline, CDR1 is SEHNR, CDR2 FQNEAQ (reference sequence). CDR3 bases: TGTGCCAGCAGCTCCCGACTAGCGGGCATCGCAGATACGCAGTATTTT. Its translation: CASSSRLAGIADTQYF. Using reference TRBV7-9 and TRBJ2-3 for the parts outside the CDR3, the full variable domain is DTGVSQNPRHKITKRGQNVTFRCDPISEHNRLYWYRQTLGQGPEFLTYFQNEAQLEKSRLLSDRFSAERPKGSFSTLEIQRTEQGDSAMYLCASSSRLAGIADTQYFGPGTRLTVL.

Of note for this clone: Other DNA sequences of this sample code for an identical CDR3. The chain has TRBV4-2 and TRBJ2-1, with D unclear. Per germline, CDR1 LGHNA and CDR2 YNFKEQ. Deletions cut 6 bases from V and 0 bases from J, with 15 bases between. This CDR3 has 16 residues. The CDR3 DNA reads as TGTGCCAGCAGTCAAACTGGAGATTCCTCCTACAATGAGCAGTTCTTC. Protein product: CASSQTGDSSYNEQFF.

The chain is built from TRBV20-1 and TRBJ2-5; TRBD1 agrees at 11 bases. With V trimmed by 3 bases and J by 5 bases, 8 bases remained unmatched. This CDR3 comprises 15 residues. Per germline, CDR1 DFQATT and CDR2 SNEGSKA (reference sequence). The CDR3 region has the DNA TGCAGTGCTAGTGTGCCGGGGACAGGGGGTGAGACCCAGTACTTC. Translation: CSASVPGTGGETQYF.

The chain has TRBV6-1 and TRBJ1-1; 9 nucleotides match TRBD1. Germline V lookup: CDR1 MNHNS, CDR2 SASEGT. The CDR3 spans 17 residues. V lost 4 bases and J lost 3; bases outside the gene matches: 12. The CDR3 nucleotides read TGTGCCAGCAGTGTCACCGGGACAGGGAGTTGGGACACTGAAGCTTTCTTT. Protein: CASSVTGTGSWDTEAFF.

This rearrangement joins TRBV7-9 to TRBJ2-1; D gene unclear. Germline CDR1 SEHNR, CDR2 FQNEAQ (reference sequence). The V and J ends lost 7 bases and 0 bases respectively, with 13 bases between them. The CDR3 covers 15 residues. The CDR3 DNA sequence: TGTGCCAGCATGCTTTCGGTTAGCTCCTACAATGAGCAGTTCTTC. Its protein is CASMLSVSSYNEQFF.

This clone was observed a handful of times. CDR3 amino acids: CASSQTGGETEAFF. The CDR3 DNA reads as TGTGCCAGCAGCCAGACAGGGGGCGAAACTGAAGCTTTCTTT. The chain joins TRBV6-5 to TRBJ1-1; 10 bases match TRBD1. Looked up from germline, CDR1 is MNHEY and CDR2 is SVGAGI. V lost 6 bases to trimming and J lost 5 bases; unmatched junction nucleotides: 6. The CDR3 totals 14 residues.

The chain joins TRBV5-1 to TRBJ1-4; D might be TRBD1 (6 bases). With 8 bases removed from V and 2 bases from J, the gap between germline ends came to 10 bases. This CDR3 contains 13 residues. Germline CDR1 SGHRS, CDR2 YFSETQ. The CDR3 DNA reads as TGCGCCAGACACCAGGGGACTAATGAAAAACTGTTTTTT. As protein: CARHQGTNEKLFF. The entire variable domain, with the rest obtained from reference TRBV5-1 and TRBJ1-4, is as follows: KAGVTQTPRYLIKTRGQQVTLSCSPISGHRSVSWYQQTPGQGLQFLFEYFSETQRNKGNFPGRFSGRQFSNSRSEMNVSTLELGDSALYLCARHQGTNEKLFFGSGTQLSVL.

The chain couples TRBV7-3 to TRBJ2-1, with 9 bases that match TRBD2. V lost 2 bases and J lost 5; bases outside the gene matches: 4. Germline V gene data show CDR1 as SGHTA and CDR2 as FQGTGA. The CDR3 totals 15 residues. The CDR3 sequence: CASSLGLAGNNEQFF. The CDR3 coding sequence is TGTGCCAGCAGCTTAGGTCTAGCGGGGAACAATGAGCAGTTCTTC. Using reference TRBV7-3 and TRBJ2-1 for the parts outside the CDR3, the full variable domain is GAGVSQTPSNKVTEKGKYVELRCDPISGHTALYWYRQSLGQGPEFLIYFQGTGAADDSGLPNDRFFAVRPEGSVSTLKIQRTERGDSAVYLCASSLGLAGNNEQFFGPGTRLTVL.

The rearrangement links TRBV7-9 to TRBJ2-7; 7 bases line up with TRBD2. V lost 3 bases to trimming and J lost 3 bases; unmatched junction nucleotides: 8. The CDR3 covers 15 residues. Germline-derived CDR1 and CDR2 are SEHNR and FQNEAQ (reference sequence). As DNA, the CDR3 is TGTGCCAGCAGCTTTTCGGGACTATCGCTCTACGAGCAGTACTTC. This gives the protein CASSFSGLSLYEQYF.

The genes are TRBV19 and TRBJ2-5; D is unresolved. This CDR3 is 13 amino acids long. Germline CDR1 reads LNHDA; CDR2 reads SQIVND (reference sequence). Trimming removed 2 bases at V and 2 bases at J, with 6 bases between. The CDR3 DNA follows: TGTGCCAGTAGTATATACACGCAAGAGACCCAGTACTTC. Translated, it gives CASSIYTQETQYF.

The chain carries TRBV28 and TRBJ1-1, with D maybe TRBD1 (5 bases). V lost 8 bases, J lost 1 base, and 8 bases lay in between. CDR1 is MDHEN and CDR2 is SYDVKM in the germline V gene. This CDR3 contains 12 residues. The CDR3 is CASRQRNTEAFF. In DNA, the CDR3 is TGTGCCAGCCGACAGAGGAACACTGAAGCTTTCTTT. The full variable domain, completed using reference TRBV28 and TRBJ1-1, is DVKVTQSSRYLVKRTGEKVFLECVQDMDHENMFWYRQDPGLGLRLIYFSYDVKMKEKGDIPEGYSVSREKKERFSLILESASTNQTSMYLCASRQRNTEAFFGQGTRLTVV.

This chain connects TRBV18 to TRBJ2-2; TRBD1 agrees at 10 bases. The germline V gene has CDR1 KGHSH and CDR2 LQKENI. The V and J ends lost 3 bases and 3 bases, in that order; junction bases with no gene match: 1. CDR3 length equals 15 residues. The CDR3 coding sequence is TGTGCCAGCTCACCGGGGACAGGGGACACCGGGGAGCTGTTTTTT. This translates into CASSPGTGDTGELFF.

The chain couples TRBV7-2 to TRBJ2-7; 11 nucleotides line up with TRBD2. The CDR3 totals 15 residues. Trimming cost V 2 bases and J 6 bases; bases outside gene matches: 6. Looked up from germline, CDR1 is SGHTA and CDR2 is FQGNSA. CDR3 nucleotide sequence: TGTGCCAGCAGCTTATTAACTAGCGGGAGTAGCGAGCAGTACTTC. This sequence encodes CASSLLTSGSSEQYF.

This CDR3 is CSVLEFGTGYTGELFF. The CDR3 nucleotides are TGCAGCGTTTTGGAGTTTGGGACAGGGTATACCGGGGAGCTGTTTTTT. The V and J genes are TRBV29-1 and TRBJ2-2, with TRBD1 matching over 9 bases. The CDR3 contains 16 residues. Germline assignment: CDR1 SQVTM and CDR2 ANQGSEA. The V segment lost 5 bases and the J segment 5 bases; nucleotides outside the gene matches: 12.

The chain recombines TRBV28 with TRBJ2-7; D call uncertain. Trimming stripped 7 bases from V and 2 bases from J, with 15 bases between. Germline V lookup: CDR1 MDHEN, CDR2 SYDVKM. This CDR3 contains 14 residues. The CDR3 sequence: CASTPDRGPYEQYF. As DNA, the CDR3 is TGTGCCAGCACCCCTGATAGAGGTCCCTACGAGCAGTACTTC.

This chain uses TRBV28 with TRBJ2-1, with D perhaps matching TRBD2 (6 bases). The CDR3 extends over 13 amino acids. CDR1 is MDHEN, CDR2 SYDVKM, per germline. The ends were cut back, 6 bases at V and 1 base at J, with 7 bases in the middle. CDR3 loop: CASSGSSYNEQFF. The CDR3 nucleotides read TGTGCCAGCAGCGGGAGTTCCTACAATGAGCAGTTCTTC.